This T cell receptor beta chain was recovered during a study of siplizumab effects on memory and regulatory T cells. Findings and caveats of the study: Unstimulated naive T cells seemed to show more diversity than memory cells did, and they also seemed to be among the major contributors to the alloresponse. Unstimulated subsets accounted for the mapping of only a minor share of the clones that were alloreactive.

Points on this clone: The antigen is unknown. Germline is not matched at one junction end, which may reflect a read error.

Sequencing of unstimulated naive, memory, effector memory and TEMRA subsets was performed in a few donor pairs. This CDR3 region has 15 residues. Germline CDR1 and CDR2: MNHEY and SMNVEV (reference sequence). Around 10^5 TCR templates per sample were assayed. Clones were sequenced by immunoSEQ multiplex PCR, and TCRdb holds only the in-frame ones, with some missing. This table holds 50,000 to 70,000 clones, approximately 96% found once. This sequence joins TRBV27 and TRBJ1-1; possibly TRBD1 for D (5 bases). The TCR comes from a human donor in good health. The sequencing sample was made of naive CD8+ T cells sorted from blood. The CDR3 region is CARSLTGLLNTAAFF. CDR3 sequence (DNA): TGTGCCCGCAGTTTAACAGGACTTTTGAACACTGCAGCTTTCTTT.